This paragraph reports one T cell receptor beta chain. The antigen is undetermined. Libraries were prepared by immunoSEQ multiplex PCR; TCRdb keeps only in-frame clonotypes and omits some of them. The sample includes about 150,000 clones, more than 80% of them seen just once. The data stem from a study of T cell responses to AZD1222 COVID-19 vaccine. Germline values: CDR1 KGHSH, CDR2 LQKENI. The V end was cut by 2 bases, the J end by 0 bases, with 5 bases between. The CDR3 spans 13 residues. Samples with a second dose at about 4 or about 12 weeks were pooled together. Overall study findings and caveats: Clonal diversity may have been underestimated in mostly white British donors.

The chain recombines TRBV18 with TRBJ2-7; weak D call: TRBD1 (5 bases). The receptor was isolated from an adult who received the AZD1222 COVID-19 vaccine. The sample here was peripheral blood, taken 28 days after the second AZD1222 dose. Written as DNA, the CDR3 is TGTGCCAGCTCACCAGACAGCTCCTACGAGCAGTACTTC. Amino acid sequence: CASSPDSSYEQYF.